Listed below are T cell receptor beta chains from one sample, sequenced in a study of cytomegalovirus exposure and HLA in healthy donors. The method was immunoSEQ multiplex PCR; TCRdb's version includes in-frame clones alone and lacks a portion of them. The sample lists tens of thousands of clones; 60% to 75% were seen once. The sequencing input was PBMCs. The receptors here all came from a man aged 40-50 years in good health and CMV-seropositive. Both conserved end residues are part of each CDR3. Each record gives: CDR3 DNA, CDR3 protein, D gene, CDR3 length, V gene, J gene, clone size. A D gene is named only where the DNA matches it firmly. Some rows have no size entry. The others give once, few or many, or a class for an expanded clone.

TGTGCCAGTAGAGGCAGGCTGAACACTGAAGCTTTCTTT	CASRGRLNTEAFF	NA	13	TRBV19	TRBJ1-1	NA
TGTGCCAGCACCGCACTGGGCCAGGCAGGTTCACCCCTCCACTTT	CASTALGQAGSPLHF	NA	15	TRBV5-6	TRBJ1-6	NA
TGTGCCAGCAGGACTTGGGGGGCCGGGGAGCTGTTTTTT	CASRTWGAGELFF	NA	13	TRBV6-1	TRBJ2-2	NA
TGTGCCTGGAGTGTAAGTGGGGGGGCCTACGAGCAGTACTTC	CAWSVSGGAYEQYF	TRBD2	14	TRBV30	TRBJ2-7	NA
TGCGCCAGCAGCTCAGTCCCGGGACAGGGGTCTGGGGCCAACGTCCTGACTTTC	CASSSVPGQGSGANVLTF	TRBD1	18	TRBV5-1	TRBJ2-6	NA
TGTGCCAGTAGCGACAAATATTATGGCTACACCTTC	CASSDKYYGYTF	NA	12	TRBV19	TRBJ1-2	once
TGCGCCAGCAGCGTAGAGGGACAGGGGGCCTACGAGCAGTACTTC	CASSVEGQGAYEQYF	TRBD1	15	TRBV5-1	TRBJ2-7	NA
TGTGCCAGCAGCCAAGGCGGGCCGAAGGTAGGAAACACCATATATTTT	CASSQGGPKVGNTIYF	NA	16	TRBV9	TRBJ1-3	few
TGTGCCAGCAGCTCTAGCGGGGGGATCTACGAGCAGTACTTC	CASSSSGGIYEQYF	TRBD2	14	TRBV7-2	TRBJ2-7	few
TGCGCCAGCAGCTTGGCGATGGGACCCCCGGGGGAAGAGACCCAGTACTTC	CASSLAMGPPGEETQYF	NA	17	TRBV5-1	TRBJ2-5	few
TGTGCCAGCAGCTTAACCAGGCCCACTGAAGCTTTCTTT	CASSLTRPTEAFF	NA	13	TRBV7-3	TRBJ1-1	NA
TGTGCCAGCAGCCAGACAGGGGGCTACACCGGGGAGCTGTTTTTT	CASSQTGGYTGELFF	TRBD1	15	TRBV6-5	TRBJ2-2	NA
TGCGCCAGCAGTCTTCCCAGGCCCAGCGGCGATCAGCCCCAGCATTTT	CASSLPRPSGDQPQHF	NA	16	TRBV23-1	TRBJ1-5	NA
TGTGCCAGCAGCGTAGGGGGACTAGCGGAAGCCTACGAGCAGTACTTC	CASSVGGLAEAYEQYF	TRBD2	16	TRBV9	TRBJ2-7	NA
TGTGCCAGCAGCTCACAGGGGGACGGATACATTCAGTACTTC	CASSSQGDGYIQYF	TRBD1	14	TRBV5-5	TRBJ2-4	few
TGTGCCAGCAGCGTAGTAGGGGGCGGGTTCCCTGAAGCTTTCTTT	CASSVVGGGFPEAFF	TRBD1	15	TRBV9	TRBJ1-1	NA
TGTGCCAGTAGTCCCAGAGGGGGCTCTGTAAGGAATGAGCAGTTCTTC	CASSPRGGSVRNEQFF	TRBD1	16	TRBV19	TRBJ2-1	NA
TGTGCCTGGAGGAAGCGGGGTGCCCTCTACGAGCAGTACTTC	CAWRKRGALYEQYF	TRBD2	14	TRBV30	TRBJ2-7	once
TGTGCCAGCAGCTCGACATATAGCAATCAGCCCCAGCATTTT	CASSSTYSNQPQHF	NA	14	TRBV7-9	TRBJ1-5	NA
TGCGCCAGCAGCCAGGGGATACTAGCGGGGGATTCCTACGAGCAGTACTTC	CASSQGILAGDSYEQYF	TRBD2	17	TRBV4-3	TRBJ2-7	NA